Included here is one T cell receptor (beta chain) sequence, with context. Its matching antigen is unknown. The entry originates in a study of T-cell memory formation after mild COVID-19. Study-wide results and caveats: CD8+ contracting clones occupied EMRA, while CD4+ ones occupied mainly CM and EM.

Germline assignment: CDR1 ENHRY and CDR2 SYGVKD. Between the trimmed V and J ends, which lost 4 bases and 4 bases, there was a span of 16 bases. This CDR3 is 15 amino acids long. A single record per CDR3 protein comes from TCRdb applying MiXCR to the 5' RACE reads. Of around 300,000 distinct CDR3 sequences in the sample, roughly 13% were seen once. The sequenced sample consisted of PBMCs or a T cell subset sorted from them (not recorded which). This sequence originates from a man between 18 and 29 years old who had mild COVID-19 (a few samples of this study predate the infection). Cell type and time point are not known. The chain recombines TRBV10-3 with TRBJ2-5; possibly TRBD2 for D (5 bases). This CDR3 is CAISVGVGFGETQYF. The CDR3, as DNA: TGTGCCATCAGTGTCGGGGTGGGGTTCGGAGAGACCCAGTACTTC.